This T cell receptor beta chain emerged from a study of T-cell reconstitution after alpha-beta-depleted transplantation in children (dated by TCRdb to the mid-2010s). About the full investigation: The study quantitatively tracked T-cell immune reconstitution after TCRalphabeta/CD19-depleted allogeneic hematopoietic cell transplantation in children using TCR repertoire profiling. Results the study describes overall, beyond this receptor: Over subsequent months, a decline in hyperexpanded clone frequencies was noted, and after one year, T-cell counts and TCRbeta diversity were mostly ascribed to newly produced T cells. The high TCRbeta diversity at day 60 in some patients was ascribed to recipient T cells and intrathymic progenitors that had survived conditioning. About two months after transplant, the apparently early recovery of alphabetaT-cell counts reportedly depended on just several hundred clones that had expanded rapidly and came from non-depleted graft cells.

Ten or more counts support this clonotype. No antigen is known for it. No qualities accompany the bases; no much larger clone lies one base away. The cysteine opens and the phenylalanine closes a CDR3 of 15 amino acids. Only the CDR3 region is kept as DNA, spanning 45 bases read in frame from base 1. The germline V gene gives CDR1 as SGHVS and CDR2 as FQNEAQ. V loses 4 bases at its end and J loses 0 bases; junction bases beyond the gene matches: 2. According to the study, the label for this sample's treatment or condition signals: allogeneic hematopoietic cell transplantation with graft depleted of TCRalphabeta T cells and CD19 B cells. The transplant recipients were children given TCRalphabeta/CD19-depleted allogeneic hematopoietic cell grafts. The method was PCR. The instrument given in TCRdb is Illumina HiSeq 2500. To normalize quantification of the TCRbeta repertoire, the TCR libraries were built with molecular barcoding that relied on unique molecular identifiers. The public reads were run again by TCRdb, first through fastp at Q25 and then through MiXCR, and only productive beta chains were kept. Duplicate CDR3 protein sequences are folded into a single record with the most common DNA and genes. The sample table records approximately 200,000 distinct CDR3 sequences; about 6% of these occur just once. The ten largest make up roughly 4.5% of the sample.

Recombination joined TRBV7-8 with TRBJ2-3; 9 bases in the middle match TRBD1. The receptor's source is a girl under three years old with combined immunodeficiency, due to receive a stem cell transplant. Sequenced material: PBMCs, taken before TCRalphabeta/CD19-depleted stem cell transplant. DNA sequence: TGTGCCAGCAGCTCCGGGACAGGGAGCACAGATACGCAGTATTTT. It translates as CASSSGTGSTDTQYF. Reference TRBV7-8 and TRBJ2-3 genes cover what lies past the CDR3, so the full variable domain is GAGVSQSPRYKVAKRGQDVALRCDPISGHVSLFWYQQALGQGPEFLTYFQNEAQLDKSGLPSDRFFAERPEGSVSTLKIQRTQQEDSAVYLCASSSGTGSTDTQYFGPGTRLTVL.